This T cell receptor (beta chain) was retrieved from a study of tumor and adjacent non-tumor tissue in lung cancer. Germline assignment: CDR1 MGHRA and CDR2 YSYEKL. V dropped 5 bases and J dropped 0; count of bases not matched to a gene: 2. The CDR3 extends over 14 amino acids. The library came from three nested PCR rounds adapted from ARM-PCR protocols. A single record per CDR3 protein comes from TCRdb applying MiXCR to the multiplex PCR reads. The sample lists tens of thousands of distinct CDR3 sequences; about 70% were seen once. No cell sorting was done before RNA was extracted from the tissue. The normal lung tissue was taken more than 3 cm from the tumor edge.

The chain recombines TRBV4-1 with TRBJ1-1; 8 nucleotides match TRBD1. The sample was distant non-tumor lung tissue. The receptor was isolated from an older woman with non-small cell lung cancer. CDR3 sequence reads: CASSGTGMNTEAFF. Here the CDR3 DNA reads TGCGCCAGCAGCGGGACAGGCATGAACACTGAAGCTTTCTTT.